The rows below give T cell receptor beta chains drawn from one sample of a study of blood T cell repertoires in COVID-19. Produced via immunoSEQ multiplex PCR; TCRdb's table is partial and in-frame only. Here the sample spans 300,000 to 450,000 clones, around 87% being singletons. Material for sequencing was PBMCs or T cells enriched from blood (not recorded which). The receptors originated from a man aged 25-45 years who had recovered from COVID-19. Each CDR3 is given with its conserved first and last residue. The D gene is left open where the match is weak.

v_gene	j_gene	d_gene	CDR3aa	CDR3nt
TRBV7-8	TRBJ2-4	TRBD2	CASRPEGTSGEIAKNIQYF	TGTGCCAGCAGGCCGGAGGGTACTAGCGGGGAAATAGCCAAAAACATTCAGTACTTC
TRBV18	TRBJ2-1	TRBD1	CASSPDRGTYNEQFF	TGTGCCAGCTCGCCTGACAGGGGAACCTACAATGAGCAGTTCTTC
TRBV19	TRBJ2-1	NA	CASSPRLPVGYNEQFF	TGTGCCAGTAGTCCTCGCTTACCCGTCGGCTACAATGAGCAGTTCTTC
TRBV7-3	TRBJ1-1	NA	CASSSTATNTEAFF	TGTGCCAGCAGCTCGACAGCTACGAACACTGAAGCTTTCTTT
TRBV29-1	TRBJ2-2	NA	CSAVEGATGELFF	TGCAGCGCCGTTGAAGGGGCAACCGGGGAGCTGTTTTTT
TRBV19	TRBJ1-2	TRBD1	CASSPGTGYLYGYTF	TGTGCCAGTAGCCCCGGGACAGGGTATCTCTATGGCTACACCTTC
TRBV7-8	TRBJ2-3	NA	CASSLVQGRADTQYF	TGTGCCAGCAGCCTCGTGCAGGGAAGGGCAGATACGCAGTATTTT
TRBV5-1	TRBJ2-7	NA	CASSPGGSASYEQYF	TGCGCCAGCAGCCCTGGGGGGAGCGCCTCCTACGAGCAGTACTTC
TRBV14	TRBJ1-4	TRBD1	CASSPRTGGEKLFF	TGTGCCAGCAGCCCACGGACAGGGGGTGAAAAACTGTTTTTT
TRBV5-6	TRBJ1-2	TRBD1	CASSLSGGFYGYTF	TGTGCCAGCAGCTTGTCAGGGGGCTTCTATGGCTACACCTTC
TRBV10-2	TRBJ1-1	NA	CASSEGQMNTEAFF	TGCGCCAGCAGTGAGGGTCAGATGAACACTGAAGCTTTCTTT
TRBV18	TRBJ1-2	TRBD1	CASSLAGQGFGYTF	TGTGCCAGCTCACTCGCTGGACAGGGTTTTGGCTACACCTTC
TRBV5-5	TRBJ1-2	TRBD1	CASSQDRGLYGYTF	TGTGCCAGCAGCCAGGACAGGGGCCTCTATGGCTACACCTTC
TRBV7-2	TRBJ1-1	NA	CASSLVPTSTEAFF	TGTGCCAGCAGCTTAGTGCCAACGAGCACTGAAGCTTTCTTT
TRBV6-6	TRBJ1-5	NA	CASSYRQGGNQPQHF	TGTGCCAGCAGTTACCGGCAGGGCGGCAATCAGCCCCAGCATTTT
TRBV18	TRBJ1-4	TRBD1	CASSPPTGQGVRTNEKLFF	TGTGCCAGCTCACCACCGACGGGACAGGGGGTTCGGACTAATGAAAAACTGTTTTTT
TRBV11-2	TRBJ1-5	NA	CASSPTGNQPQHF	TGTGCCAGCAGCCCCACAGGGAATCAGCCCCAGCATTTT